The T cell receptor (beta chain) under discussion was sequenced for a study of cytomegalovirus exposure and HLA in healthy donors. Findings and limits, study-wide: It was reported that TCR beta sequences correctly inferred the HLA-A and HLA-B alleles for most subjects. Reports credit the classifier with highly specific, highly sensitive diagnosis of cytomegalovirus status. In a later analysis, at a false discovery rate of 0.05, fewer than 20,000 TCR beta sequences matched HLA alleles.

Germline CDR1 and CDR2: LNHDA and SQIVND (reference sequence). J lost 2 bases, V lost 3 bases, and 8 bases had no gene match. This CDR3 spans 16 amino acids. Concerning this clone: What it binds is not known.

Amplification used 60 Vbeta primers and 13 Jbeta primers. TCRdb keeps only in-frame clones here, not all; method: immunoSEQ multiplex PCR. In the table there are 200,000 or so clones, roughly 84% of which are singletons. This sequence joins TRBV19 and TRBJ2-3, with TRBD2 identical over 7 bases. Sequencing was performed on PBMCs. This TCR was sampled from a boy between 10 and 17 years old in good health and CMV-seronegative. In DNA, the CDR3 is TGTGCCAGTAGTATCATGGTAGCGGGTGCCACAGATACGCAGTATTTT. Amino acids: CASSIMVAGATDTQYF.